The T cell receptor beta chain described here comes from a study of T cell repertoires in cytomegalovirus infection. The germline gives CDR1 SGHAT, CDR2 FQNNGV. CDR3 length: 16 residues. V gave up 5 bases and J gave up 3 bases, with 19 bases separating them. The table lists this clonotype with a few counts. TCRdb independently ran MiXCR on the reads; one entry per CDR3 protein. The table lists roughly 300,000 distinct CDR3 sequences, around 25% of them singletons. This chain uses TRBV11-2 with TRBJ1-2; D is perhaps TRBD1 (6 bases). The specimen was PBMCs. The TCR was taken from a human donor in good health (CMV status not recorded). Some clones in this sample may be carry-over from other donors' samples. The CDR3 protein is CASSPSGQKGDYGYTF. CDR3 DNA: TGTGCCAGCAGCCCATCTGGACAAAAGGGGGACTATGGCTACACCTTC. Full variable domain (rest looked up from reference TRBV11-2 and TRBJ1-2): EAGVAQSPRYKIIEKRQSVAFWCNPISGHATLYWYQQILGQGPKLLIQFQNNGVVDDSQLPKDRFSAERLKGVDSTLKIQPAKLEDSAVYLCASSPSGQKGDYGYTFGSGTRLTVV.